A single sample is the source of the 20 T cell receptor beta chains below, sequenced in a study of cytomegalovirus exposure and HLA in healthy donors. Both 60 Vbeta primers and 13 Jbeta primers went into the PCR. The repertoire was sequenced with immunoSEQ multiplex PCR; TCRdb's copy has only in-frame clones and lacks some. The repertoire holds 170,000 or so clones, about three quarters seen once, with 5.7% in the top ten. The sample taken for sequencing was PBMCs. These TCRs come from a man aged 35-49 years in good health and CMV-seronegative.

This clone came up a few times. This same CDR3 is encoded by further DNA sequences in the sample. The CDR3 DNA is TGTGCCAGCAGCCCTGGACTAGCGGGAGTCGGGGAGCAGTACTTC. Translation: CASSPGLAGVGEQYF. This sequence joins TRBV6-4 and TRBJ2-7; 13 bases fit TRBD2. V lost 6 bases and J lost 7; bases outside the gene matches: 9. Germline CDR1 and CDR2: MRHNA and SNTAGT. CDR3 size: 15 residues.

The chain is built from TRBV2 and TRBJ1-5, with D maybe TRBD1 (5 bases). Germline loops: CDR1 SNHLY, CDR2 FYNNEI. The CDR3 extends over 15 amino acids. V lost 3 bases and J lost 0, with 9 bases in between. CDR3 bases: TGTGCCAGCAGTGAGGGGCAGGCTAGCAATCAGCCCCAGCATTTT. Translated: CASSEGQASNQPQHF.

The chain recombines TRBV6-1 with TRBJ1-1; 7 nucleotides agree with TRBD1. V shed 7 bases and J 9 bases; nucleotides not matched to a gene: 8. Germline V gene data show CDR1 as MNHNS and CDR2 as SASEGT. This CDR3 contains 12 residues. As DNA, the CDR3 is TGTGCCAGCAACACACAGGGGTTGAAAGCTTTCTTT. This encodes CASNTQGLKAFF.

The chain carries TRBV19 and TRBJ2-7; 8 bases line up with TRBD1. Germline V gene data show CDR1 as LNHDA and CDR2 as SQIVND (reference sequence). Losses at the gene ends were 1 base for V and 2 bases for J; bases not matched to a gene: 4. The CDR3 loop spans 15 amino acids. The CDR3 nucleotides are TGTGCCAGTAGTATAGGGGGGACAGGTGCCTACGAGCAGTACTTC. Translating gives CASSIGGTGAYEQYF.

This clone was seen more than once but under ten times. The rearrangement uses TRBV7-2 and TRBJ1-1; TRBD1 is a possible D gene (6 bases). Per the germline V gene, CDR1 is SGHTA and CDR2 is FQGNSA. Trimming took 5 bases from V and 1 from J, leaving 11 bases between them. This CDR3 region has 14 residues. This CDR3 reads CASSLTTGNTEAFF. The DNA of the CDR3 is TGTGCCAGCAGCCTAACGACAGGGAACACTGAAGCTTTCTTT.

This chain connects TRBV4-1 to TRBJ1-5, with unresolved D. V shed 0 bases and J shed 0 bases, with 6 bases lying between them. CDR1 is MGHRA, CDR2 YSYEKL, per germline. CDR3 length equals 15 residues. The CDR3 DNA reads TGCGCCAGCAGCCAAGAGGGCTATAGCAATCAGCCCCAGCATTTT. Protein: CASSQEGYSNQPQHF.

V and J are TRBV2 and TRBJ2-1; D unclear. Germline V gene sequence: CDR1 SNHLY, CDR2 FYNNEI. Trimming cost V 0 bases and J 3 bases, with 12 bases left between them. The CDR3 runs to 16 residues. In DNA form, the CDR3 reads TGTGCCAGCAGTGAAGCGCTAGTGAGGCTCTACAATGAGCAGTTCTTC. As protein: CASSEALVRLYNEQFF.

V and J are TRBV7-9 and TRBJ1-1; TRBD1 matches 9 bases. From germline, CDR1 is SEHNR and CDR2 FQNEAQ (reference sequence). V was pared by 5 bases and J by 2 bases, with 6 bases of the junction left unmatched. This CDR3 is 15 amino acids long. The CDR3 DNA reads TGTGCCAGCAGCCCCGGGACAGGGAAAAACACTGAAGCTTTCTTT. Protein sequence: CASSPGTGKNTEAFF.

The chain combines TRBV5-1 with TRBJ2-1; D may be TRBD1 (5 bases). The CDR3 extends over 15 amino acids. In germline, CDR1 is SGHRS, CDR2 YFSETQ. V lost 4 bases and J 8 bases, leaving 19 bases between the germline ends. In DNA form, the CDR3 reads TGCGCCAGCAGCCCCCTGGGGCCACACTCATATGAGCAGTTCTTC. Its protein product is CASSPLGPHSYEQFF.

This clone was found once. The chain carries TRBV7-3 and TRBJ2-2, with 11 bases matching TRBD2. Germline V gene data show CDR1 as SGHTA and CDR2 as FQGTGA. This CDR3 spans 18 amino acids. With V trimmed by 4 bases and J by 6 bases, 13 bases remained unmatched. CDR3 in DNA: TGTGCCAGCAGCTCGTGGGTAGCGGGAGGGCCAGGGGCCGGGGAGCTGTTTTTT. Amino acids: CASSSWVAGGPGAGELFF. The variable domain in full, with the rest retrieved from reference TRBV7-3 and TRBJ2-2, is GAGVSQTPSNKVTEKGKYVELRCDPISGHTALYWYRQSLGQGPEFLIYFQGTGAADDSGLPNDRFFAVRPEGSVSTLKIQRTERGDSAVYLCASSSWVAGGPGAGELFFGEGSRLTVL.

The chain joins TRBV5-1 to TRBJ1-6; D may be TRBD1 (6 bases). Germline assignment: CDR1 SGHRS and CDR2 YFSETQ. Trimming cost V 0 bases and J 7 bases, with 17 bases left between them. There are 17 residues in the CDR3. In nucleotides, the CDR3 is TGCGCCAGCAGCTTGGGTTCGGGACACTATCGGAATTCACCCCTCCACTTT. Its translation is CASSLGSGHYRNSPLHF.

The DNA for the CDR3 is TGCAGCGTTGAGTTATTAGCGATTGAAGCTTTCTTT. Residues: CSVELLAIEAFF. The chain is built from TRBV29-1 and TRBJ1-1; no definite D call. Trimming cost V 3 bases and J 7 bases, with 12 bases left between them. In germline, CDR1 is SQVTM, CDR2 ANQGSEA. The CDR3 loop spans 12 amino acids.

V is TRBV20-1 and J is TRBJ1-1, with 7 bases aligning to TRBD1. The J segment lost 3 bases and the V segment lost 6 bases, leaving 1 base of the junction unmatched. CDR1 is DFQATT, CDR2 SNEGSKA, per germline (reference sequence). The CDR3 consists of 11 residues. Here the CDR3 DNA reads TGCAGTGCGCAGGGGGACACTGAAGCTTTCTTT. Encoded protein: CSAQGDTEAFF.

This clone was detected only a few times. The CDR3 region has the DNA TGTGCCAGCAGCACCGACAGGGGCGGACTGTTTTTT. Residues: CASSTDRGGLFF. The V call is TRBV5-6, the J call TRBJ1-4, with 8 positions matching TRBD1. The CDR3 is made up of 12 amino acids. Looked up from germline, CDR1 is SGHDT and CDR2 is YYEEEE. V lost 4 bases to trimming and J lost 13 bases; unmatched junction nucleotides: 6.

This sequence joins TRBV19 and TRBJ2-7, with 10 bases that match TRBD2. J lost 0 bases, V lost 6 bases, and 14 bases had no gene match. The CDR3 is 18 residues long. CDR1 is LNHDA and CDR2 is SQIVND in the germline V gene (reference sequence). CDR3 residues: CASSTAELGLAASYEQYF. The CDR3 DNA follows: TGTGCCAGTAGCACCGCGGAACTTGGACTAGCGGCCTCCTACGAGCAGTACTTC.

The chain couples TRBV11-2 to TRBJ2-1; D perhaps matches TRBD2 (7 bases). Trimming left V 2 bases short and J 8 bases short, with 16 bases between. The CDR3 consists of 15 residues. CDR1 SGHAT and CDR2 FQNNGV come from the germline V gene. The CDR3 DNA sequence: TGTGCCAGCAGCTTATTCACGGGGGGCCGCGATGAGCAGTTCTTC. Its translation is CASSLFTGGRDEQFF.

V gene TRBV7-2 combines with J gene TRBJ2-7, with 7 positions matching TRBD2. Per the germline V gene, CDR1 is SGHTA and CDR2 is FQGNSA. This CDR3 is built from 14 residues. Trimming at V came to 4 bases and at J to 6 bases, leaving 9 bases not matched to a gene. In DNA form, the CDR3 reads TGTGCCAGCAGCTCCGGGACTACCGTGGGCGAGCAGTACTTC. Protein product: CASSSGTTVGEQYF.

The rearrangement uses TRBV6-1 and TRBJ1-3, with D possibly TRBD1 on 6 matching bases. The CDR3 covers 13 residues. The germline V gene encodes CDR1 MNHNS and CDR2 SASEGT. V lost 7 bases and J lost 7, with 14 bases in between. The CDR3 sequence: CASIGGPGNTIYF. CDR3 nucleotides: TGTGCCAGCATTGGGGGCCCGGGGAACACCATATATTTT.

The V and J genes are TRBV6-1 and TRBJ1-3; D possibly corresponds to TRBD1 (5 bases). Germline CDR1 reads MNHNS; CDR2 reads SASEGT. This CDR3 contains 15 residues. Trimming pared 6 bases from V and 1 base from J, leaving 13 bases between. The CDR3 reads CASSAGLLSGNTIYF. CDR3 nucleotides: TGTGCCAGCAGCGCAGGGCTCCTGTCTGGAAACACCATATATTTT.

The V and J genes are TRBV9 and TRBJ2-3, with D maybe TRBD1 (6 bases). Trimming took off 4 bases at V and 4 bases at J, with 13 bases between the two ends. Germline CDR1 SGDLS, CDR2 YYNGEE. The length of the CDR3 is 14 residues. The CDR3 DNA follows: TGTGCCAGCAGCAAAGAAGGGACATCAGATACGCAGTATTTT. This codes for CASSKEGTSDTQYF.